This TCR beta chain comes out of a study of shared clonotypes between healthy human individuals. General study points: Genetic and exposure-history diversity was limited by the few donors.

About this clone: What it binds is not known.

Using immunoSEQ multiplex PCR, the repertoire was profiled, and TCRdb retains in-frame clones only, with some absent. The sample lists some 680,000 clones, around three quarters occurring once. Germline V gene lookup returns CDR1 MDHEN and CDR2 SYDVKM. The CDR3 has 16 residues. The germline V and J ends were trimmed by 4 bases and 4 bases, with 19 bases remaining between them. This receptor was identified in a woman aged 30 to 39 in good health. The V gene is TRBV28, the J gene TRBJ1-2; TRBD1 might be the D (6 bases). The material sequenced was memory CD4+ T cells sorted from blood. Sample subset: CD45RA-negative fraction. CDR3 residues: CASSSRQVWGRYGYTF. The CDR3 DNA follows: TGTGCCAGCAGTTCCCGACAGGTTTGGGGGCGCTATGGCTACACCTTC.